What follows is one TCR beta chain and its context. Antigen: not known. As to time point: cycle 4 day 1 (C4D1), after 6 weeks of nivolumab. In every patient, relapse followed autologous stem cell transplantation, while exposure to brentuximab vedotin differed. The CDR3 consists of 14 residues. The V gene's germline CDR1 is SGHVS and CDR2 FNYEAQ. The germline V and J ends were trimmed by 5 bases and 7 bases, with 15 bases remaining between them. The repertoire was sequenced with immunoSEQ multiplex PCR; TCRdb's copy has only in-frame clones and lacks some. Altogether about 64,000 clones are present, about 90% being singletons, with the ten largest covering 9% to 12%. This record comes from a study of PD-1 blockade in classical Hodgkin lymphoma. Study-wide findings and caveats: Relapsed/refractory patients reportedly had lower baseline diversity than newly diagnosed patients. Only CD4+ TCR diversity, not CD8+, had risen significantly by C4D1. Any patient who commenced nivolumab under 1 year after ASCT was excluded.

The rearrangement uses TRBV7-6 and TRBJ2-1; D may be TRBD1 (6 bases). The TCR was taken from a human donor with classical Hodgkin lymphoma. This specimen consisted of peripheral blood mononuclear cells (PBMCs), obtained before the fourth cycle of nivolumab. CDR3 sequence: CASSPGTSKNEQFF. DNA of the CDR3: TGTGCCAGCAGCCCCGGGACAAGTAAAAATGAGCAGTTCTTC.